Shown below are 4 T cell receptor beta chains from a single sample sequenced in a study of T cell repertoires in cytomegalovirus infection. No antigen is known for these receptors. TCRdb re-called the reads with MiXCR, one entry per CDR3 protein. The sample has 450,000 to 650,000 distinct CDR3 sequences, roughly 43% seen once. The sequences come from cultured PBMCs, collected from culture after CMV antigen stimulation. The receptor set was obtained from a human donor in good health (CMV status not recorded). Some clones in this sample may be carry-over from other donors' samples.

There are a few counts of this clonotype. The gene calls are TRBV7-9 and TRBJ2-5, with 11 positions matching TRBD2. Germline V gives CDR1 SEHNR, CDR2 FQNEAQ (reference sequence). The CDR3 is made up of 17 amino acids. Trimming cost V 1 base and J 3 bases; bases outside gene matches: 7. CDR3 bases: TGTGCCAGCAGCTTAGGGCTAGCGGGAGGATCGGAAGAGACCCAGTACTTC. Translated: CASSLGLAGGSEETQYF.

This clonotype was seen at least ten times. The chain links TRBV7-2 to TRBJ2-1, with unresolved D. This CDR3 is 12 amino acids long. Trimming shortened V by 2 bases and J by 6 bases, and 5 bases separated the two germline ends. Looked up from germline, CDR1 is SGHTA and CDR2 is FQGNSA. The chain's CDR3 is CASSLFGNEQFF. DNA of the CDR3: TGTGCCAGCAGCTTATTCGGCAATGAGCAGTTCTTC. Full variable domain (rest looked up from reference TRBV7-2 and TRBJ2-1): GAGVSQSPSNKVTEKGKDVELRCDPISGHTALYWYRQSLGQGLEFLIYFQGNSAPDKSGLPSDRFSAERTGGSVSTLTIQRTQQEDSAVYLCASSLFGNEQFFGPGTRLTVL.

The chain employs TRBV20-1 and TRBJ2-1; no clear D gene. The length of the CDR3 is 13 residues. Germline V gene lookup returns CDR1 DFQATT and CDR2 SNEGSKA (reference sequence). V was pared by 0 bases and J by 10 bases, with 13 bases between. CDR3 amino acids: CSARDSRVGEQFF. Here the CDR3 DNA reads TGCAGTGCTAGAGATTCAAGGGTAGGGGAGCAGTTCTTC.

This clonotype was detected a few times. The chain joins TRBV28 to TRBJ2-3; TRBD2 agrees at 9 bases. CDR3 length: 15 amino acids. Germline assignment: CDR1 MDHEN and CDR2 SYDVKM. V lost 4 bases to trimming and J lost 6 bases; unmatched junction nucleotides: 8. The CDR3 nucleotides are TGTGCCAGCAGTTCATTATTAGCGGGGGCGGATACGCAGTATTTT. Residues: CASSSLLAGADTQYF.